A selection of T cell receptor beta chains follows, all from one sample in a study of blood T cell repertoires in COVID-19. Repertoires were generated with immunoSEQ multiplex PCR, while TCRdb's copy carries only in-frame clones and drops some. The profile shows roughly 280,000 clones, about 88% of them singletons. The sample was PBMCs or T cells enriched from blood (not recorded which). Source of these receptors: a woman in her fifties or sixties who had recovered from COVID-19. Each CDR3 is given without its conserved first and last residue. Fields, in order: CDR3 length, J gene, V gene, CDR3 protein.

12 | TRBJ2-7 | TRBV19 | ASSIRVFAGEQY
13 | TRBJ1-4 | TRBV18 | ASSPPTGGLAELF
13 | TRBJ1-4 | TRBV9 | ASSVGQGENEKLF
14 | TRBJ1-6 | TRBV25-1 | ASSDTRTGDDSPLH
14 | TRBJ2-3 | TRBV7-9 | ASSTFGQGGTDTQY
11 | TRBJ2-7 | TRBV10-3 | AISGGQFYEQY
14 | TRBJ2-1 | TRBV7-2 | ASSLEASGSWNEQF
10 | TRBJ2-2 | TRBV30 | AWRRGTGELF
15 | TRBJ2-1 | TRBV28 | ASSPRSWRESDNEQF
12 | TRBJ1-3 | TRBV28 | ASRQTGLGNTIY
14 | TRBJ1-5 | TRBV28 | ASSLRQGIRNQPQH
12 | TRBJ1-1 | TRBV5-5 | ASSKQGHGTEAF
13 | TRBJ1-3 | TRBV14 | ASTQQVNSGNTIY
12 | TRBJ2-1 | TRBV30 | ACTRLRGKHEQF
13 | TRBJ2-7 | TRBV7-2 | ASSSKTGGNYEQY
13 | TRBJ1-3 | TRBV5-1 | ASSEGQFTGNTIY
10 | TRBJ2-1 | TRBV30 | AWSPRLAKQF
13 | TRBJ1-5 | TRBV10-3 | AIRGDRGSNQPQH
13 | TRBJ1-1 | TRBV28 | ASRGGQGVGTEAF
14 | TRBJ1-2 | TRBV7-2 | ASSLDVGTGVDGYT
14 | TRBJ1-5 | TRBV7-9 | ASSLWTSRSNQPQH
11 | TRBJ2-2 | TRBV5-1 | ASSEVPTGELF
13 | TRBJ2-1 | TRBV6-5 | ASRTGTNLGNEQF
14 | TRBJ1-6 | TRBV6-5 | ASSYTRTGGNSPLH
15 | TRBJ2-7 | TRBV7-2 | ASSTLGGSGSSYEQY
16 | TRBJ2-6 | TRBV5-6 | ASSSWGGGVSGANVLT
13 | TRBJ1-1 | TRBV10-3 | AISESGRSSTEAF
13 | TRBJ2-7 | TRBV6-2/TRBV6-3 | ASSFTGTGSYEQY
15 | TRBJ2-7 | TRBV27 | ASSFRAAGQTNYEQY
14 | TRBJ1-6 | TRBV20-1 | SASLSYSSYNSPLH
11 | TRBJ1-2 | TRBV6-2/TRBV6-3 | ASSYGGTGHPT
16 | TRBJ2-1 | TRBV6-2/TRBV6-3 | ASSYAQRGRSSYNEQF
12 | TRBJ1-5 | TRBV28 | ASSLDRVNQPQH
13 | TRBJ1-4 | TRBV7-9 | ASSLASYRREKLF
10 | TRBJ2-7 | TRBV2 | ASSPDRGEQY
15 | TRBJ2-2 | TRBV27 | ASSLSGLAGGTGELF
13 | TRBJ2-7 | TRBV7-2 | ASSLLTGGPHEQY
10 | TRBJ1-1 | TRBV28 | ASSLIGRKAF
14 | TRBJ2-7 | TRBV5-6 | ASSTDVGGTLYEQY
12 | TRBJ1-1 | TRBV19 | ASRGTAVNTEAF
11 | TRBJ1-5 | TRBV7-2 | ASSLRSNQPQH
15 | TRBJ2-2 | TRBV5-1 | ASSSPGLAGGGGELF
12 | TRBJ2-3 | TRBV7-9 | ASSLGASTDTQY
13 | TRBJ1-2 | TRBV7-2 | ASSLASQGPYGYT
14 | TRBJ1-2 | TRBV27 | ASSLGFSEGARGYT
13 | TRBJ2-1 | TRBV6-5 | ASSPGTSAYNEQF
13 | TRBJ1-3 | TRBV28 | ASSLEGAAGNTIY
12 | TRBJ2-3 | TRBV25-1 | ASSEYGTGDTQY
13 | TRBJ1-1 | TRBV18 | ASSPPGQGDTEAF
15 | TRBJ1-4 | TRBV19 | ASSIRTGPDANEKLF
9 | TRBJ2-7 | TRBV5-4 | ASSTGRVQY
14 | TRBJ1-6 | TRBV30 | AWRARETSYNSPLH
13 | TRBJ2-1 | TRBV5-6 | ASSGLAGNRREQF